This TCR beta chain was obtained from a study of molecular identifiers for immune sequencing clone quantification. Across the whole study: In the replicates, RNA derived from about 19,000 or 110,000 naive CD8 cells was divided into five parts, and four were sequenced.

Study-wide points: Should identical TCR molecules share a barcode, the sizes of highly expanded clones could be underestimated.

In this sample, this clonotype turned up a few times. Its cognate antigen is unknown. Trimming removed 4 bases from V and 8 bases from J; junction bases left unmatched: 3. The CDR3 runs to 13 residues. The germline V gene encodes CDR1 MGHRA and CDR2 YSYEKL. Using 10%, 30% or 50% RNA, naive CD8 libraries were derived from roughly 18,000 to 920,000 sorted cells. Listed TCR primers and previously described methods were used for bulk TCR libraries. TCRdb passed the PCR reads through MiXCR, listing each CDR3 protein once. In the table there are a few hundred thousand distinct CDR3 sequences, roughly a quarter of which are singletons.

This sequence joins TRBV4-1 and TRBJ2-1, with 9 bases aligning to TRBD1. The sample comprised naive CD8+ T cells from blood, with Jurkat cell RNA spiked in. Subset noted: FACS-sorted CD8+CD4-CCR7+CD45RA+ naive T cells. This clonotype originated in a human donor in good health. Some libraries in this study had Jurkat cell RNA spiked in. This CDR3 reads CASSPDRGYEQFF. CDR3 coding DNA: TGCGCCAGCAGCCCGGACAGGGGATATGAGCAGTTCTTC.